Shown below are 18 T cell receptor beta chains from a single sample sequenced in a study of T-cell memory formation after mild COVID-19. TCRdb re-called the 5' RACE reads through MiXCR, storing one row per CDR3 protein. The table includes about 240,000 distinct CDR3 sequences, 8.5% to 9.5% detected once. Sequenced sample: PBMCs or a T cell subset sorted from them (not recorded which). These receptors originate from a young man who had mild COVID-19 (a few samples of this study predate the infection). Cell type and time point are not known.

This clonotype has more than one count but fewer than ten. The gene calls are TRBV10-3 and TRBJ1-5, with 10 bases lining up with TRBD1. The length of the CDR3 is 15 residues. Trimming took 7 bases from V and 7 from J; bases not matched to a gene: 10. Germline CDR1 reads ENHRY; CDR2 reads SYGVKD. DNA for the CDR3: TGTGCCATCATCAGGCCCCGGGACAGGGGCCAGCCCCAGCATTTT. Translating it yields CAIIRPRDRGQPQHF.

The table lists this clonotype with a few counts. The V gene is TRBV7-8, the J gene TRBJ2-3, with D perhaps TRBD2 (7 bases). CDR1 and CDR2 from the germline V gene are SGHVS and FQNEAQ. There are 15 residues in the CDR3. V lost 7 bases, J lost 3 bases, and 17 bases lay in between. This CDR3 reads CASIVGGGATDTQYF. DNA for the CDR3: TGTGCCAGCATCGTTGGTGGGGGGGCAACAGATACGCAGTATTTT.

The chain employs TRBV5-1 and TRBJ1-1, with TRBD1 identical over 9 bases. Germline V gene lookup returns CDR1 SGHRS and CDR2 YFSETQ. The V gene end was trimmed by 3 bases and the J gene end by 1 base; junction bases not matched to a gene: 10. The CDR3 is 17 residues long. The CDR3: CASSWGGTGGGNTEAFF. The CDR3 DNA is TGCGCCAGCAGCTGGGGAGGCACAGGGGGCGGGAACACTGAAGCTTTCTTT. Full variable domain (rest looked up from reference TRBV5-1 and TRBJ1-1): KAGVTQTPRYLIKTRGQQVTLSCSPISGHRSVSWYQQTPGQGLQFLFEYFSETQRNKGNFPGRFSGRQFSNSRSEMNVSTLELGDSALYLCASSWGGTGGGNTEAFFGQGTRLTVV.

The V gene is TRBV15, the J gene TRBJ1-2, with D perhaps TRBD1 (5 bases). The germline gives CDR1 LNHNV, CDR2 YYDKDF (reference sequence). The V end lost 1 base, the J end lost 2 bases, and 8 bases lay between the germline ends. This CDR3 spans 14 amino acids. The CDR3 region is CATSRARGNYGYTF. Written as DNA, the CDR3 is TGTGCCACCAGCAGAGCTCGGGGGAACTATGGCTACACCTTC. Variable domain in full (rest from reference TRBV15 and TRBJ1-2): DAMVIQNPRYQVTQFGKPVTLSCSQTLNHNVMYWYQQKSSQAPKLLFHYYDKDFNNEADTPDNFQSRRPNTSFCFLDIRSPGLGDTAMYLCATSRARGNYGYTFGSGTRLTVV.

In its sample, this clonotype was seen many times. This chain links TRBV12-3 or TRBV12-4 with TRBJ1-2, with a possible D match to TRBD1 (5 bases). This CDR3 has 16 amino acids. The V and J ends lost 0 bases and 2 bases respectively, with 13 bases between them. The CDR3 DNA reads as TGTGCCAGCAGTTTAGCCCGCGGACAAGCAAACTATGGCTACACCTTC. Encoded protein: CASSLARGQANYGYTF.

This clonotype occurred a few times. The chain carries TRBV30 and TRBJ2-7, with 7 bases fitting TRBD2. The CDR3 consists of 15 residues. J lost 2 bases, V lost 2 bases, and 9 bases had no gene match. The germline V gene encodes CDR1 GTSNPN and CDR2 SVGIG (reference sequence). The chain's CDR3 is CAWSRAGGIAYEQYF. CDR3 nucleotide sequence: TGTGCCTGGAGTCGGGCCGGGGGGATCGCCTACGAGCAGTACTTC. Using reference TRBV30 and TRBJ2-7 for the parts outside the CDR3, the full variable domain is SQTIHQWPATLVQPVGSPLSLECTVEGTSNPNLYWYRQAAGRGLQLLFYSVGIGQISSEVPQNLSASRPQDRQFILSSKKLLLSDSGFYLCAWSRAGGIAYEQYFGPGTRLTVT.

This clonotype was observed a handful of times. The gene calls are TRBV20-1 and TRBJ2-7; no clear D. The CDR3 extends over 12 amino acids. CDR1 and CDR2 (germline): DFQATT, SNEGSKA (reference sequence). The V end was cut by 6 bases, the J end by 3 bases, with 12 bases between. The CDR3 DNA reads as TGCAGTGCCATACACGGTAACTACGAGCAGTACGTC. Its protein is CSAIHGNYEQYV.

Only one count was recorded for this clonotype. The chain joins TRBV4-3 to TRBJ2-5, with TRBD2 matching 9 bases. The junction had 4 bases not matched to a gene; V was cut back by 1 base and J by 1 base. The germline V gene encodes CDR1 LGHNA and CDR2 YSLEER. This CDR3 comprises 16 residues. Written as DNA, the CDR3 is TGCGCCAGCAGCCAAGTTAGCGGGGGCCTCCAAGAGACCCAGTACTTC. This codes for CASSQVSGGLQETQYF.

This chain connects TRBV7-9 to TRBJ2-2; D not resolved. V lost 0 bases and J lost 0, with 8 bases in between. The CDR3 loop spans 16 amino acids. Germline V gives CDR1 SEHNR, CDR2 FQNEAQ (reference sequence). CDR3 loop: CASSLASQANTGELFF. CDR3 nucleotides: TGTGCCAGCAGCTTAGCGAGCCAGGCGAACACCGGGGAGCTGTTTTTT.

This chain uses TRBV5-1 with TRBJ2-2, with 7 bases matching TRBD1. The length of the CDR3 is 15 residues. Germline CDR1 is SGHRS and CDR2 is YFSETQ. V was pared by 3 bases and J by 2 bases, with 4 bases of the junction left unmatched. In nucleotides, the CDR3 is TGCGCCAGCAGCTCGGGACAGAAAAACACCGGGGAGCTGTTTTTT. Its translation is CASSSGQKNTGELFF.

This sequence joins TRBV4-1 and TRBJ2-2, with 11 bases identical to TRBD1. The CDR3 spans 18 residues. With V trimmed by 0 bases and J by 7 bases, 10 bases remained unmatched. CDR1 is MGHRA and CDR2 is YSYEKL in the germline V gene. CDR3 amino acids: CASSQDPFGQGAGGELFF. The CDR3 bases are TGCGCCAGCAGCCAAGACCCCTTCGGACAGGGGGCTGGCGGGGAGCTGTTTTTT.

This clonotype was recorded a few times. CDR3 amino acids: CASSSGTGIDTQYF. Here the CDR3 DNA reads TGTGCCAGCAGTTCCGGGACAGGGATCGATACGCAGTATTTT. The chain is built from TRBV6-5 and TRBJ2-3; the match to TRBD1 covers 9 bases. The CDR3 has 14 residues. Losses at the gene ends were 4 bases for V and 6 bases for J; bases not matched to a gene: 5. Germline V gene data show CDR1 as MNHEY and CDR2 as SVGAGI.

This clonotype was seen at least ten times. V and J are TRBV29-1 and TRBJ2-7, with a weak D call TRBD1 (5 bases). This CDR3 spans 13 amino acids. V lost 7 bases to trimming and J lost 5 bases, with 18 bases between them. Germline-derived CDR1 and CDR2 are SQVTM and ANQGSEA. The CDR3 here is CSALVQVSDEQYF. Written as DNA, the CDR3 is TGCAGCGCACTCGTACAGGTATCCGACGAGCAGTACTTC.

This sequence joins TRBV6-5 and TRBJ2-3; 7 positions match TRBD1. The J segment lost 5 bases and the V segment lost 2 bases, leaving 7 bases of the junction unmatched. The CDR3 is 15 amino acids. Germline values: CDR1 MNHEY, CDR2 SVGAGI. The CDR3 reads CASSYTGQAGDTQYF. CDR3 sequence (DNA): TGTGCCAGCAGTTACACCGGACAGGCGGGAGATACGCAGTATTTT.

The J gene is TRBJ1-2, the V gene TRBV12-3 or TRBV12-4; D unresolved. The CDR3 covers 12 residues. V was cut by 6 bases and J by 7 bases, with 12 bases left in between. The CDR3: CASREYGVGYTF. DNA of the CDR3: TGTGCCAGCAGGGAGTATGGGGTTGGCTACACCTTC.

This chain joins TRBV9 and TRBJ2-2, with a weak D call TRBD2 (5 bases). V lost 3 bases to trimming and J lost 7 bases, with 7 bases between them. Germline V gene data show CDR1 as SGDLS and CDR2 as YYNGEE. The CDR3 is made up of 12 amino acids. The CDR3 DNA follows: TGTGCCAGCAGCGCCGGGGTCGGGGAGCTGTTTTTT. It yields the protein CASSAGVGELFF.

This clonotype was detected only a few times. The chain joins TRBV7-2 to TRBJ2-5, with TRBD2 matching 10 bases. Germline assignment: CDR1 SGHTA and CDR2 FQGNSA. The CDR3 runs to 19 residues. Losses at the gene ends were 1 base for V and 5 bases for J; bases not matched to a gene: 16. CDR3 sequence: CASSLGRFQAGGLGETQYF. The CDR3 nucleotides read TGTGCCAGCAGCTTAGGACGTTTTCAAGCGGGGGGGCTTGGTGAGACCCAGTACTTC.

The chain links TRBV30 to TRBJ1-2; D unresolved. CDR1 and CDR2 (germline): GTSNPN, SVGIG (reference sequence). Trimming removed 0 bases from V and 7 bases from J, with 12 bases in between. The CDR3 is 13 amino acids. The CDR3 region has the DNA TGTGCCTGGAGTGTACGTCGAGGTTTTGGCTACACCTTC. Encoded protein: CAWSVRRGFGYTF.